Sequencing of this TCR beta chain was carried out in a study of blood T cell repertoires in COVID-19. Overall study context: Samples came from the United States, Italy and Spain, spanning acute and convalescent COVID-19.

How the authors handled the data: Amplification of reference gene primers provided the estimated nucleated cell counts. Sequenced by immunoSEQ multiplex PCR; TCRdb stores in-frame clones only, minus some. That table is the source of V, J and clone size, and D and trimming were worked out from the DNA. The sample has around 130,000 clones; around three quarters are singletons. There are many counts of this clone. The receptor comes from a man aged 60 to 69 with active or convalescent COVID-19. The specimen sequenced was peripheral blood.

CDR3 protein: CASSFPGTGGDGYTF. The CDR3 coding sequence is TGTGCCAGCAGTTTCCCCGGGACAGGGGGGGATGGCTACACCTTC. The genes are TRBV5-6 and TRBJ1-2; 11 bases map to TRBD1. The V and J ends lost 5 bases and 6 bases, in that order; junction bases with no gene match: 9. Per germline, CDR1 SGHDT and CDR2 YYEEEE. The CDR3 is made up of 15 amino acids.